The rows below give T cell receptor beta chains drawn from one sample of a study of beta chain features in type 1 diabetes. Assay: immunoSEQ multiplex PCR; the TCRdb copy retains only in-frame clones and omits some. The repertoire has nearly 350,000 clones, approximately 8% of them found once; the top ten carry approximately 0.47%. The material sequenced was central memory CD4+ T cells from blood. The receptors derive from a woman aged 18-30 years in good health. Both conserved end residues are part of each CDR3. D genes are given only for firm matches. Clone size is stated in some rows and not others, as once, few, many or a class when expanded.

V gene: TRBV4-3; D gene: NA; clone size: NA; J gene: TRBJ2-1; CDR3 protein: CASSPRLSGVWSYNEQFF; CDR3 DNA: TGCGCCAGCAGCCCTCGACTCTCCGGGGTGTGGTCCTACAATGAGCAGTTCTTC
V gene: TRBV29-1; D gene: TRBD2; clone size: NA; J gene: TRBJ2-1; CDR3 protein: CSVRTSGRADEQFF; CDR3 DNA: TGCAGCGTGAGGACTAGCGGGAGGGCGGATGAGCAGTTCTTC
V gene: TRBV11-1; D gene: NA; clone size: NA; J gene: TRBJ2-2; CDR3 protein: CASSLALGLTGELFF; CDR3 DNA: TGTGCCAGCAGCTTAGCTTTGGGGCTCACCGGGGAGCTGTTTTTT
V gene: TRBV29-1; D gene: TRBD2; clone size: few; J gene: TRBJ2-1; CDR3 protein: CSVEQTSGRNEQFF; CDR3 DNA: TGCAGCGTTGAACAGACTAGCGGGAGGAATGAGCAGTTCTTC
V gene: TRBV5-1; D gene: NA; clone size: few; J gene: TRBJ2-3; CDR3 protein: CASSSGESTDTQYF; CDR3 DNA: TGCGCCAGCAGCTCGGGAGAAAGCACAGATACGCAGTATTTT
V gene: TRBV27; D gene: NA; clone size: few; J gene: TRBJ1-5; CDR3 protein: CASRPLQGSWPQHF; CDR3 DNA: TGTGCCAGCAGGCCTTTACAGGGTTCGTGGCCCCAGCATTTT
V gene: TRBV27; D gene: NA; clone size: NA; J gene: TRBJ2-7; CDR3 protein: CASSPTSTDAYYEQYF; CDR3 DNA: TGTGCCAGCAGTCCAACCTCAACGGACGCCTACTACGAGCAGTACTTC
V gene: TRBV7-9; D gene: NA; clone size: NA; J gene: TRBJ2-5; CDR3 protein: CASSYGQMRETQYF; CDR3 DNA: TGTGCCAGCAGCTACGGACAGATGCGGGAGACCCAGTACTTC
V gene: TRBV11-2; D gene: TRBD2; clone size: NA; J gene: TRBJ2-5; CDR3 protein: CASSQNLLAAKTTQYF; CDR3 DNA: TGTGCCAGCAGCCAGAACTTACTAGCGGCCAAGACGACCCAGTACTTC
V gene: TRBV28; D gene: TRBD1; clone size: few; J gene: TRBJ1-2; CDR3 protein: CASSLTGEYGYTF; CDR3 DNA: TGTGCCAGCAGTTTGACAGGGGAATATGGCTACACCTTC
V gene: TRBV29-1; D gene: NA; clone size: few; J gene: TRBJ1-4; CDR3 protein: CSVIGQTTNEKLFF; CDR3 DNA: TGCAGCGTTATCGGACAGACGACTAATGAAAAACTGTTTTTT
V gene: TRBV7-2; D gene: TRBD1; clone size: few; J gene: TRBJ1-2; CDR3 protein: CASSLERTGNYGYTF; CDR3 DNA: TGTGCCAGCAGCTTAGAAAGGACAGGGAACTATGGCTACACCTTC
V gene: TRBV2; D gene: TRBD1; clone size: NA; J gene: TRBJ1-4; CDR3 protein: CASKLGTGEEKLFF; CDR3 DNA: TGTGCCAGCAAACTAGGGACAGGGGAAGAAAAACTGTTTTTT
V gene: TRBV28; D gene: NA; clone size: few; J gene: TRBJ2-7; CDR3 protein: CASIGKNADEQYF; CDR3 DNA: TGTGCCAGCATTGGGAAAAATGCGGACGAGCAGTACTTC
V gene: TRBV28; D gene: NA; clone size: NA; J gene: TRBJ2-1; CDR3 protein: CASSLSGSTTSEQFF; CDR3 DNA: TGTGCCAGCAGTCTGTCAGGGTCTACTACAAGTGAGCAGTTCTTC
V gene: TRBV5-1; D gene: TRBD2; clone size: NA; J gene: TRBJ2-2; CDR3 protein: CASSLARLAGYTGELFF; CDR3 DNA: TGCGCCAGCAGCTTGGCCCGGCTAGCGGGGTACACCGGGGAGCTGTTTTTT
V gene: TRBV5-1; D gene: NA; clone size: NA; J gene: TRBJ1-5; CDR3 protein: CASSLVGGDQPQHF; CDR3 DNA: TGCGCCAGCAGCTTGGTCGGGGGGGATCAGCCCCAGCATTTT